The rows below give T cell receptor beta chains drawn from one sample of a study of blood T cell repertoires in COVID-19. Repertoires were generated with immunoSEQ multiplex PCR, while TCRdb's copy carries only in-frame clones and drops some. The sample lists approximately 300,000 clones, roughly 90% occurring once. The sequencing sample was made of PBMCs or T cells enriched from blood (not recorded which). These receptors originate from a woman between 25 and 40 years old who had been exposed to COVID-19. The CDR3 runs from the conserved cysteine through the conserved F or W. The D gene is left open where the match is weak. Clone size, where shown, is once, few, many, or a class for clones that have expanded.

d_call	v_call	clone_size	j_call	cdr3_aa	cdr3_nt
TRBD2	TRBV2	.	TRBJ2-1	CASSAPSGGAGEQFF	TGTGCCAGCAGTGCCCCTAGCGGGGGGGCCGGAGAGCAGTTCTTC
TRBD1	TRBV12-5	.	TRBJ1-4	CASGFLQGEKLFF	TGTGCTAGTGGTTTTCTACAGGGGGAAAAACTGTTTTTT
TRBD1	TRBV10-2	.	TRBJ1-2	CASTGQGARPYGYTF	TGCGCCAGTACAGGACAGGGGGCTCGGCCCTATGGCTACACCTTC
.	TRBV5-1	.	TRBJ1-2	CASSLEPGDYNYGYTF	TGCGCCAGCAGCTTGGAGCCCGGGGACTATAACTATGGCTACACCTTC
.	TRBV9	.	TRBJ1-1	CASSVSGDLNTEAFF	TGTGCCAGCAGCGTCTCCGGGGACTTGAACACTGAAGCTTTCTTT
.	TRBV5-4	.	TRBJ1-3	CASSLDPGSGNTIYF	TGTGCCAGCAGCTTGGATCCGGGGTCTGGAAACACCATATATTTT
TRBD1	TRBV2	.	TRBJ2-6	CASRGTGVLSGANVLTF	TGTGCCAGCAGGGGGACAGGGGTTTTGTCTGGGGCCAACGTCCTGACTTTC
.	TRBV7-6	.	TRBJ2-1	CASSLARDFGQFF	TGTGCCAGCAGCTTAGCCCGGGATTTTGGGCAGTTCTTC
TRBD2	TRBV5-1	.	TRBJ2-1	CASSFRLAGAYNEQFF	TGCGCCAGCAGCTTCCGACTAGCGGGGGCCTACAATGAGCAGTTCTTC
.	TRBV7-8	.	TRBJ1-1	CASMEGVNTEAFF	TGTGCCAGCATGGAAGGGGTGAACACTGAAGCTTTCTTT
.	TRBV6-6	.	TRBJ1-1	CASRTDTSNTEAFF	TGTGCCAGCAGGACGGACACCTCGAACACTGAAGCTTTCTTT
.	TRBV19	.	TRBJ1-5	CASKAGVDQPQHF	TGTGCCAGTAAGGCGGGGGTCGATCAGCCCCAGCATTTT
TRBD1	TRBV4-1	.	TRBJ1-2	CASSPGQGDYGYTF	TGCGCCAGCAGCCCCGGACAGGGGGACTATGGCTACACCTTC
TRBD1	TRBV7-9	.	TRBJ2-7	CASSWGTVSYEQYF	TGTGCCAGCAGCTGGGGGACAGTCTCCTACGAGCAGTACTTC
.	TRBV7-9	.	TRBJ1-3	CASSLGQGNTIYF	TGTGCCAGCAGCCTAGGACAGGGAAACACCATATATTTT
.	TRBV9	.	TRBJ1-6	CASSPSAGWGGSPLHF	TGTGCCAGCAGCCCTAGTGCGGGTTGGGGGGGATCACCCCTCCACTTT
.	TRBV20-1	.	TRBJ1-1	CSASYQGMNTEAFF	TGCAGTGCTAGTTACCAGGGTATGAACACTGAAGCTTTCTTT
TRBD2	TRBV5-1	few	TRBJ2-7	CASSLGKGGYEQYF	TGCGCCAGCAGCTTGGGAAAGGGAGGGTACGAGCAGTACTTC
TRBD1	TRBV7-9	.	TRBJ1-2	CASRTGGSGYGYTF	TGTGCCAGCCGTACAGGGGGATCCGGCTATGGCTACACCTTC
TRBD1	TRBV25-1	.	TRBJ1-4	CASSGWTGYNEKLFF	TGTGCCAGCAGTGGCTGGACAGGGTATAATGAAAAACTGTTTTTT
.	TRBV11-2	once	TRBJ1-6	CASSPKTETYYNSPLHF	TGTGCCAGCAGCCCTAAGACAGAAACATACTATAATTCACCCCTCCACTTT
.	TRBV6-5	.	TRBJ1-2	CASSYSETPYGYTF	TGTGCCAGCAGTTACTCGGAGACCCCCTATGGCTACACCTTC
.	TRBV9	.	TRBJ1-4	CASSRRVSEKLFF	TGTGCCAGCAGCCGGAGGGTTAGTGAAAAACTGTTTTTT
TRBD1	TRBV6-5	.	TRBJ1-4	CASSPQGVVREKLFF	TGTGCCAGCAGTCCCCAGGGGGTCGTTCGTGAAAAACTGTTTTTT
TRBD1	TRBV10-3	.	TRBJ1-1	CAISVGTGNTEAFF	TGTGCCATCAGTGTTGGGACAGGAAACACTGAAGCTTTCTTT
TRBD1	TRBV6-6	.	TRBJ2-6	CASSPGQGSGANVLTF	TGTGCCAGCAGTCCGGGACAGGGTTCTGGGGCCAACGTCCTGACTTTC
.	TRBV15	.	TRBJ1-5	CATSRDPLGQQNQPQHF	TGTGCCACCAGCAGAGATCCCCTGGGACAACAAAATCAGCCCCAGCATTTT
TRBD1	TRBV7-6	.	TRBJ1-2	CASSLNTDRGLYGYTF	TGTGCCAGCAGCCTTAATACGGACAGGGGCCTCTATGGCTACACCTTC
.	TRBV24-1	.	TRBJ2-2	CATSEGPYGGGELFF	TGTGCCACCAGTGAGGGGCCCTACGGCGGCGGGGAGCTGTTTTTT
.	TRBV11-2	.	TRBJ1-1	CASSFLANTEAFF	TGTGCCAGCAGCTTCTTGGCGAACACTGAAGCTTTCTTT
TRBD2	TRBV5-1	.	TRBJ2-3	CASTRSGLATDTQYF	TGCGCCAGCACGCGTTCGGGACTAGCGACAGATACGCAGTATTTT
.	TRBV4-1	.	TRBJ1-4	CASSSFEKLFF	TGCGCCAGCAGCTCTTTTGAAAAACTGTTTTTT
.	TRBV20-1	.	TRBJ2-5	CSASGVKTQYF	TGCAGTGCGTCCGGTGTGAAGACCCAGTACTTC
.	TRBV5-1	.	TRBJ1-2	CASSLTGTTNYGYTF	TGCGCCAGCAGCTTGACAGGGACCACTAACTATGGCTACACCTTC
.	TRBV5-1	few	TRBJ1-1	CASSLRAGKGRNTEAFF	TGCGCCAGCAGCCTACGGGCCGGAAAAGGGAGGAACACTGAAGCTTTCTTT
.	TRBV7-8	.	TRBJ1-1	CASSPRDKGVEAFF	TGTGCCAGCAGCCCCCGGGACAAGGGCGTTGAAGCTTTCTTT
.	TRBV3-1/TRBV3-2	few	TRBJ1-2	CASSNPSQGFSGYTF	TGTGCCAGCAGCAACCCTTCCCAGGGATTCTCTGGCTACACCTTC
TRBD1	TRBV10-3	.	TRBJ1-2	CAISERLLTGKAYGYTF	TGTGCCATCAGTGAGAGGCTTTTGACAGGGAAAGCCTATGGCTACACCTTC